The present TCR beta chain was sequenced within a study of shared clonotypes between healthy human individuals. Per the original methods: Because ImmunoSEQ provided only junction sequences with no quality scores, the filtering differed. TCRdb's table, derived via immunoSEQ multiplex PCR, lists solely in-frame clones and lacks some. That table furnishes V, J and clone size, whereas the DNA furnished D and trimming. This sample has a few million clones; around 90% occur once, and the top ten carry 0.37%. Comment on this clone: The antigen is not known.

CDR1 is MGHRA and CDR2 is YSYEKL in the germline V gene. V was trimmed by 0 bases and J by 4 bases, leaving 12 bases between them. CDR3 size: 15 residues. Study outcomes and limitations: Non-shared clonotypes were found to have lower generation probabilities than the clonotypes that were shared by all four of the sorted-subset donors. Generally, naive subsets (rather than memory subsets) showed larger estimated richness.

The source is a man between 18 and 35 years old in good health. Some clones in this sample may be carry-over from other donors' samples. The chain uses TRBV4-1 and TRBJ1-2; a possible D gene is TRBD1 (5 bases). Sequences were obtained from naive CD4+ T cells from PBMCs. Described subset: CD45RA+ positively selected. The CDR3 loop reads CASSQDSTDTYGYTF. CDR3 nucleotides: TGCGCCAGCAGCCAAGATAGTACGGACACCTATGGCTACACCTTC.